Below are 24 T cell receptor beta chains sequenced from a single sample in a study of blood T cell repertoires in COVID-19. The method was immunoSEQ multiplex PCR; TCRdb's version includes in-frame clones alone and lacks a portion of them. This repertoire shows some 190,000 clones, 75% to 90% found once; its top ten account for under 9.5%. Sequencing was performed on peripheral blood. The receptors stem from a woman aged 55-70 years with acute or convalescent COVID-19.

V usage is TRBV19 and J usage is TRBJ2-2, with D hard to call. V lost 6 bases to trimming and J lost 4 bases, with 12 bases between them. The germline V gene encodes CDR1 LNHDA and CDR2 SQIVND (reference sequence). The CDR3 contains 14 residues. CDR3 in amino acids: CASRNDPGTGELFF. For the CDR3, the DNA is TGTGCCAGTAGGAACGACCCAGGCACCGGGGAGCTGTTTTTT.

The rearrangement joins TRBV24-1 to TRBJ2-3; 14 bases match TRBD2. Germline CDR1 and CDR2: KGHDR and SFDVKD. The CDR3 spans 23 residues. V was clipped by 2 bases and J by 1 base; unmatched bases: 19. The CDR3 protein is CATSDSDFGTSGRRGAGTDTQYF. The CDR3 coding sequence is TGTGCCACCAGTGATTCTGACTTTGGGACTAGCGGGAGACGGGGGGCGGGCACAGATACGCAGTATTTT.

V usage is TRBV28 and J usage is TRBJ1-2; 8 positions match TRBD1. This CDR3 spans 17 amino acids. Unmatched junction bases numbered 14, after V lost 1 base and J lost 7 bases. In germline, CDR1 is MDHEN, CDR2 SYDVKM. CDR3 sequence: CASSLLGLAGGNGGYTF. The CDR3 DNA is TGTGCCAGCAGTTTATTAGGGTTGGCAGGGGGCAATGGTGGCTACACCTTC.

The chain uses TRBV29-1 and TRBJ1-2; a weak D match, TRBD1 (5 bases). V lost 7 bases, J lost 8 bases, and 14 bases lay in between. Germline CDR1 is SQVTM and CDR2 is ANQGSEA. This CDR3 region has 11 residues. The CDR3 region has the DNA TGCAGCGCTCAGGGATCTCAGGGCTACACCTTC. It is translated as CSAQGSQGYTF. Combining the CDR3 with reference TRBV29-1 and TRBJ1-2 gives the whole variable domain SAVISQKPSRDICQRGTSLTIQCQVDSQVTMMFWYRQQPGQSLTLIATANQGSEATYESGFVIDKFPISRPNLTFSTLTVSNMSPEDSSIYLCSAQGSQGYTFGSGTRLTVV.

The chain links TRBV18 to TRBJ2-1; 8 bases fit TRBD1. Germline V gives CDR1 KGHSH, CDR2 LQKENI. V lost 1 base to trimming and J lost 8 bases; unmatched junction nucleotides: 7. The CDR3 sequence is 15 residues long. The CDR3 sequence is CASSPLPGGKDEQFF. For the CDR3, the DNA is TGTGCCAGCTCACCACTTCCAGGGGGCAAGGATGAGCAGTTCTTC.

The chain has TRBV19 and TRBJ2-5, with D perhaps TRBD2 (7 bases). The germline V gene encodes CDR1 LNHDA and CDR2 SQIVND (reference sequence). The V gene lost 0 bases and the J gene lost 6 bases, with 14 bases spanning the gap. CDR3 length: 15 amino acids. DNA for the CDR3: TGTGCCAGTAGTATAGAGCTAGGGGGGGGGAAGACCCAGTACTTC. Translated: CASSIELGGGKTQYF.

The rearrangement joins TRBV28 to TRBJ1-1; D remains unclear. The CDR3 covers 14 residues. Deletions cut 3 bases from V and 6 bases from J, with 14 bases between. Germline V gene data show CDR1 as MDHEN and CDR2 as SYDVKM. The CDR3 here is CASSFMGRRAEAFF. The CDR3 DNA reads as TGTGCCAGCAGTTTTATGGGTAGGAGGGCTGAAGCTTTCTTT.

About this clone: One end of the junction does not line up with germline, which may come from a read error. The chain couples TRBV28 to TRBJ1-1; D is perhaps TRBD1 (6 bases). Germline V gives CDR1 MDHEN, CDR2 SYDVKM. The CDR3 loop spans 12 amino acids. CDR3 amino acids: CASRARQSPGAF. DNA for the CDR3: TGTGCCAGCAGGGCTAGACAGTCTCCAGGGGCCTTT. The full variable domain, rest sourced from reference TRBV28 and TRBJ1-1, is DVKVTQSSRYLVKRTGEKVFLECVQDMDHENMFWYRQDPGLGLRLIYFSYDVKMKEKGDIPEGYSVSREKKERFSLILESASTNQTSMYLCASRARQSPGAFGQGTRLTVV.

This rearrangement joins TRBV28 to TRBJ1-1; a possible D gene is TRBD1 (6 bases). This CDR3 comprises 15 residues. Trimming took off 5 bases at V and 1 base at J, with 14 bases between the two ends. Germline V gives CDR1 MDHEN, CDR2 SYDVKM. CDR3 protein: CASSASSGANTEAFF. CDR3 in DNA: TGTGCCAGCAGTGCGTCCTCAGGGGCGAACACTGAAGCTTTCTTT.

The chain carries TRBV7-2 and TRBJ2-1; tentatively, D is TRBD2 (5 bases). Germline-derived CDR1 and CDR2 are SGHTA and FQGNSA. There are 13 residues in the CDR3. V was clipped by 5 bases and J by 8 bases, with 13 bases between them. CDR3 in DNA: TGTGCCAGCAGCCCCTCGGGGTTCCATGAGCAGTTCTTC. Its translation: CASSPSGFHEQFF.

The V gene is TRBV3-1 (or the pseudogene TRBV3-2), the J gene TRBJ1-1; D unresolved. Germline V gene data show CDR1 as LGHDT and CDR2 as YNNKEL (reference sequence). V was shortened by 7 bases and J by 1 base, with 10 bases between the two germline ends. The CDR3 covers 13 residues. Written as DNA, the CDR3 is TGTGCCAGCATCAACGGTCCGAACACTGAAGCTTTCTTT. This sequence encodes CASINGPNTEAFF.

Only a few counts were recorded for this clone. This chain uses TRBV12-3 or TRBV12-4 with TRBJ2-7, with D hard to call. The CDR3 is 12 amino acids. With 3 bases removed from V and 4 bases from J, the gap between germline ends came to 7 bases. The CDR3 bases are TGTGCCAGCAGTTTGTCTCCTTACGAGCAGTACGTC. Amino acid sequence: CASSLSPYEQYV.

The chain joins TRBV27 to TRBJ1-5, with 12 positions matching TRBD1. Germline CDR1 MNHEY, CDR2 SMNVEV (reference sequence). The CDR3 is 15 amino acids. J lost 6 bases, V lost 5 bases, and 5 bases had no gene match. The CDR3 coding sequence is TGTGCCAGCAGTCCCGGGACAGGGGGCGTTCAGCCCCAGCATTTT. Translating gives CASSPGTGGVQPQHF.

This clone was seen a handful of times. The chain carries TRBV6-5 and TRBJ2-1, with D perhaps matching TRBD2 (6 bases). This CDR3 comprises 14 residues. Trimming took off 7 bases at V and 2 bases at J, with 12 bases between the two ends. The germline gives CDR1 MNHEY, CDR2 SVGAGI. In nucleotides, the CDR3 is TGTGCCAGCAAGAAGCCGGGAGCCTACAATGAGCAGTTCTTC. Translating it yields CASKKPGAYNEQFF.

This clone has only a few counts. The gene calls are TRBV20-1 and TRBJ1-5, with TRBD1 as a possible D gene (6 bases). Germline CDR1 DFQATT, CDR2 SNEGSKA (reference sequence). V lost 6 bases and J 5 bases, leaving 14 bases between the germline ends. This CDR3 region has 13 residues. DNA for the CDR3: TGCAGTGCCAGTACGGGGGGCGATCAGCCCCAGCATTTT. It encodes CSASTGGDQPQHF.

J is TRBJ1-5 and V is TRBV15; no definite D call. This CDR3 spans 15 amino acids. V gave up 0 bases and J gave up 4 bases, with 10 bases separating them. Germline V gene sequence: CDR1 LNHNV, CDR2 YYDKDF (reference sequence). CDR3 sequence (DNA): TGTGCCACCAGCAGAGATAAGGGAGGGAATCAGCCCCAGCATTTT. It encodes CATSRDKGGNQPQHF. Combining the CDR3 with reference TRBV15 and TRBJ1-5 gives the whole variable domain DAMVIQNPRYQVTQFGKPVTLSCSQTLNHNVMYWYQQKSSQAPKLLFHYYDKDFNNEADTPDNFQSRRPNTSFCFLDIRSPGLGDTAMYLCATSRDKGGNQPQHFGDGTRLSIL.

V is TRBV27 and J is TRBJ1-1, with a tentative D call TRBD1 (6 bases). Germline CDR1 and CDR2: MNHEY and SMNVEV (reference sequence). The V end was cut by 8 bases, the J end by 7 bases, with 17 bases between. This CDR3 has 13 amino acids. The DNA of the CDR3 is TGTGCCAGCGGAGTGAACAGGGTCAGTGAAGCTTTCTTT. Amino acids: CASGVNRVSEAFF.

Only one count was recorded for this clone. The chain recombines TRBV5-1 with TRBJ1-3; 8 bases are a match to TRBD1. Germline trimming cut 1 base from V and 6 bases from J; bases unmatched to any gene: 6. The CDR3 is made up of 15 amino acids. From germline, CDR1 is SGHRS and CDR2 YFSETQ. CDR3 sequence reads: CASSLSGGGENTIYF. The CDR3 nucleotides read TGCGCCAGCAGCTTGTCAGGGGGCGGCGAAAACACCATATATTTT.

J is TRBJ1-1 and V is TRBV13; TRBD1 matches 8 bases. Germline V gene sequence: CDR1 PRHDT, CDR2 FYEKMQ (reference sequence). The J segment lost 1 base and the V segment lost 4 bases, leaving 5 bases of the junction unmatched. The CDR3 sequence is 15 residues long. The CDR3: CASSSYRGGNTEAFF. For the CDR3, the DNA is TGTGCCAGCAGCTCATACAGGGGGGGGAACACTGAAGCTTTCTTT.

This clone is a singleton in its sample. For the CDR3, the DNA is TGTGCCAGCAGCCCCCGGGACAGGGGACCGACGGCTTTCTTT. Its protein product is CASSPRDRGPTAFF. The J gene is TRBJ1-1, the V gene TRBV11-3; 10 nucleotides align to TRBD1. J was trimmed by 11 bases and V by 5 bases; bases with no gene match: 11. Germline V gene data show CDR1 as SGHNT and CDR2 as YENEEA. The CDR3 contains 14 residues.

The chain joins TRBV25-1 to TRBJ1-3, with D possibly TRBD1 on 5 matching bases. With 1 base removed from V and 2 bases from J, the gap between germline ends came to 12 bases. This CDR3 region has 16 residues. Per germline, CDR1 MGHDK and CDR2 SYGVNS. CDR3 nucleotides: TGTGCCAGCAGTGAATCCCGGGGGGGGACTGGAAACACCATATATTTT. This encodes CASSESRGGTGNTIYF.

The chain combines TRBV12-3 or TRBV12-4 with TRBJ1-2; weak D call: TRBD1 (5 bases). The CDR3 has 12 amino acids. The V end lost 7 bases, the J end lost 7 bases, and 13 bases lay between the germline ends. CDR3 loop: CASTGGRFGYTF. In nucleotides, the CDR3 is TGTGCCAGCACCGGGGGTCGGTTTGGCTACACCTTC.

CDR3 sequence (DNA): TGTGCCAGCAGCTTAGTGAGGGTGGCGAGTGAAAAACTGTTTTTT. Protein: CASSLVRVASEKLFF. The rearrangement joins TRBV7-8 to TRBJ1-4; no firm D call. Trimming took 1 base from V and 7 from J, leaving 13 bases between them. The CDR3 runs to 15 residues. The germline CDR1 and CDR2 sequences are SGHVS and FQNEAQ.

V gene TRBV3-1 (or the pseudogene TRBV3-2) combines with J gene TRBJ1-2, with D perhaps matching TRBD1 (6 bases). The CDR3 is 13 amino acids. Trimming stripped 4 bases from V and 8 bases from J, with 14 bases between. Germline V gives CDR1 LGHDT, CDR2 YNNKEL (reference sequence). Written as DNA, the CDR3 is TGTGCCAGCAGCCTCAGGGGATTCGGGGGCTACACCTTC. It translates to CASSLRGFGGYTF.